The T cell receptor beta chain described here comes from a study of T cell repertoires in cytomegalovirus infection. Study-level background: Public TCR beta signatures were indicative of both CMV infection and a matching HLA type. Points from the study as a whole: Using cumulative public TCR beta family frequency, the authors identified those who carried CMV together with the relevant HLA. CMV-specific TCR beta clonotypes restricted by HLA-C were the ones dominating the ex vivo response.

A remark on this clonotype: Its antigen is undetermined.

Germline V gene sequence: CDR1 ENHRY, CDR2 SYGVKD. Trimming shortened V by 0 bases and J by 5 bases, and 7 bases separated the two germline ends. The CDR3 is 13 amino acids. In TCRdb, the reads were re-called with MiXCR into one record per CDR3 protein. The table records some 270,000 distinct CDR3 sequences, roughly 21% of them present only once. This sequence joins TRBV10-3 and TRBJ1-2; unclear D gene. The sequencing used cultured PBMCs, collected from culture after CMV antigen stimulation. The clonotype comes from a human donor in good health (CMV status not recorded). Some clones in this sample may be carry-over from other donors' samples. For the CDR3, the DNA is TGTGCCATCAGTGAGTCGGCAGAATATGGCTACACCTTC. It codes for CAISESAEYGYTF.